Listed below are T cell receptor beta chains from one sample, sequenced in a study of PD-1 blockade in classical Hodgkin lymphoma. Data came from immunoSEQ multiplex PCR; TCRdb stores just in-frame clones and leaves some out. The sample consists of some 84,000 clones, around 90% of them appearing once. The sample here was peripheral blood mononuclear cells (PBMCs), taken before the second cycle of nivolumab. These receptor sequences come from a human donor with classical Hodgkin lymphoma. Both conserved end residues are part of each CDR3. Fields, in order: J gene, clone size, D gene, V gene, CDR3 DNA, CDR3 protein. A D gene is named only where the DNA matches it firmly. Expanded clones get a size class; other rows say once, few or many, or leave the size out.

J gene: TRBJ1-2; clone size: once; D gene: TRBD1; V gene: TRBV7-9; CDR3 DNA: TGTGCCAGCAGCTCAGGGGGAGGGGGCGCCAATGGCTACACCTTC; CDR3 protein: CASSSGGGGANGYTF
J gene: TRBJ2-1; clone size: -; D gene: TRBD2; V gene: TRBV7-3; CDR3 DNA: TGTGCCAGCAGCTCGAGCGGGAGTAATGAGCAGTTCTTC; CDR3 protein: CASSSSGSNEQFF
J gene: TRBJ1-4; clone size: -; D gene: -; V gene: TRBV6-5; CDR3 DNA: TGTGCCAGCAGTTACTCAGGGGAGATAGGTGAAAAACTGTTTTTT; CDR3 protein: CASSYSGEIGEKLFF
J gene: TRBJ2-3; clone size: -; D gene: TRBD2; V gene: TRBV4-1; CDR3 DNA: TGCGCCAGCAGCCCAAACCTATGGACTAGCGGACCAGGAGATACGCAGTATTTT; CDR3 protein: CASSPNLWTSGPGDTQYF
J gene: TRBJ1-2; clone size: -; D gene: -; V gene: TRBV19; CDR3 DNA: TGTGCCAGTAGCGACAGACAGGACTCCTATGGCTACACCTTC; CDR3 protein: CASSDRQDSYGYTF
J gene: TRBJ2-5; clone size: -; D gene: TRBD1; V gene: TRBV19; CDR3 DNA: TGTGCCAGTAGTATAGGAGACAGGGGTTTCGATGAGACCCAGTACTTC; CDR3 protein: CASSIGDRGFDETQYF
J gene: TRBJ2-7; clone size: -; D gene: TRBD2; V gene: TRBV28; CDR3 DNA: TGTGCCAGCAGCTTTGCACTAGCGGGATTGTCTTACGAGCAGTACTTC; CDR3 protein: CASSFALAGLSYEQYF
J gene: TRBJ1-2; clone size: -; D gene: TRBD1; V gene: TRBV5-4; CDR3 DNA: TGTGCCAGCAGCTTGGCCACGGGACAGGACCCGAACTATGGCTACACCTTC; CDR3 protein: CASSLATGQDPNYGYTF
J gene: TRBJ1-2; clone size: -; D gene: -; V gene: TRBV29-1; CDR3 DNA: TGCAGCGTTGAACATAGGGGGGGAATAGATGGCTACACCTTC; CDR3 protein: CSVEHRGGIDGYTF
J gene: TRBJ2-7; clone size: -; D gene: TRBD2; V gene: TRBV27; CDR3 DNA: TGTGCCAGCAGCTACCGGACTAGCGAGGAGTACGAGCAGTACTTC; CDR3 protein: CASSYRTSEEYEQYF
J gene: TRBJ2-1; clone size: -; D gene: TRBD2; V gene: TRBV2; CDR3 DNA: TGTGCCAGCAGTGTTGTGGGGGAGGGCCCCCGGGACAATGAGCAGTTCTTC; CDR3 protein: CASSVVGEGPRDNEQFF
J gene: TRBJ2-7; clone size: -; D gene: TRBD2; V gene: TRBV7-9; CDR3 DNA: TGTGCCAGCAGCTCTCCTCGCGGGAGCTCCTACGAGCAGTACTTC; CDR3 protein: CASSSPRGSSYEQYF
J gene: TRBJ1-3; clone size: -; D gene: -; V gene: TRBV5-5; CDR3 DNA: TGTGCCAGCAGCTCAAGACCTTTTTCTGGAGCCGGAAACACCATATATTTT; CDR3 protein: CASSSRPFSGAGNTIYF
J gene: TRBJ2-7; clone size: -; D gene: -; V gene: TRBV10-3; CDR3 DNA: TGTGCCATCAGTGGGACAGACTACGAGCAGTACTTC; CDR3 protein: CAISGTDYEQYF
J gene: TRBJ2-1; clone size: -; D gene: -; V gene: TRBV19; CDR3 DNA: TGTGCCAGTAGTATAGATAGAGGGAATGAGCAGTTCTTC; CDR3 protein: CASSIDRGNEQFF
J gene: TRBJ1-2; clone size: -; D gene: TRBD1; V gene: TRBV28; CDR3 DNA: TGTGCCAGCAGTTCCGGGACAGCTAACTATGGCTACACCTTC; CDR3 protein: CASSSGTANYGYTF
J gene: TRBJ1-2; clone size: -; D gene: TRBD1; V gene: TRBV6-5; CDR3 DNA: TGTGCCAGCAGTTACTCGACAGGGGAAGAGTTCTATGGCTACACCTTC; CDR3 protein: CASSYSTGEEFYGYTF
J gene: TRBJ2-7; clone size: -; D gene: TRBD1; V gene: TRBV19; CDR3 DNA: TGTGCCAGTAGTATCTCCTCGGGACAGACCTACGAGCAGTACTTC; CDR3 protein: CASSISSGQTYEQYF
J gene: TRBJ2-1; clone size: -; D gene: TRBD2; V gene: TRBV15; CDR3 DNA: TGTGCCACCAGCAGCCCACTAGCGGGTTCCTACAATGAGCAGTTCTTC; CDR3 protein: CATSSPLAGSYNEQFF
J gene: TRBJ1-3; clone size: -; D gene: -; V gene: TRBV7-2; CDR3 DNA: TGTGCCAGCAGCCGGGCGCGCCCCTCTGGAAACACCATATATTTT; CDR3 protein: CASSRARPSGNTIYF
J gene: TRBJ1-5; clone size: -; D gene: -; V gene: TRBV28; CDR3 DNA: TGTGCCAGCAGTTTTACGGGAGAGCTTCAGCCCCAGCATTTT; CDR3 protein: CASSFTGELQPQHF
J gene: TRBJ2-1; clone size: -; D gene: TRBD2; V gene: TRBV5-1; CDR3 DNA: TGCGCCAGCAGCGCGGGAGGGAGCTTCGATGAGCAGTTCTTC; CDR3 protein: CASSAGGSFDEQFF
J gene: TRBJ1-4; clone size: -; D gene: -; V gene: TRBV10-2; CDR3 DNA: TGCGCCAGCAGTGAGGGGACCAGGGTAGGACCGGAGGGATCAAAACTGTTTTTT; CDR3 protein: CASSEGTRVGPEGSKLFF
J gene: TRBJ2-3; clone size: -; D gene: TRBD2; V gene: TRBV9; CDR3 DNA: TGTGCCAGCAGCGCGCGGACTAGCGGGAGAACAGATACGCAGTATTTT; CDR3 protein: CASSARTSGRTDTQYF
J gene: TRBJ2-3; clone size: -; D gene: TRBD2; V gene: TRBV5-1; CDR3 DNA: TGCGCCAGCAGCTTAAAACTAGCGGGAGACAATACGCAGTATTTT; CDR3 protein: CASSLKLAGDNTQYF
J gene: TRBJ2-2; clone size: -; D gene: TRBD2; V gene: TRBV11-3; CDR3 DNA: TGTGCCAGCAGCTCCGCTAGCGGATTCACCGGGGAGCTGTTTTTT; CDR3 protein: CASSSASGFTGELFF
J gene: TRBJ2-7; clone size: -; D gene: TRBD1; V gene: TRBV27; CDR3 DNA: TGTGCCAGCAGAGTCGGACAGGCTTACCCCCTCTACGAGCAGTACTTC; CDR3 protein: CASRVGQAYPLYEQYF
J gene: TRBJ1-2; clone size: -; D gene: -; V gene: TRBV5-1; CDR3 DNA: TGCGCCAGCAGCTTGCCAGGCGTTTATGGCTACACCTTC; CDR3 protein: CASSLPGVYGYTF
J gene: TRBJ2-3; clone size: -; D gene: TRBD2; V gene: TRBV27; CDR3 DNA: TGTGCCAGCAGTTTCTTACCACTAGCGGGAGACACAGATACGCAGTATTTT; CDR3 protein: CASSFLPLAGDTDTQYF
J gene: TRBJ2-7; clone size: -; D gene: -; V gene: TRBV28; CDR3 DNA: TGTGCCAGCAGAGAGACAGGTCGCTACGAGCAGTACTTC; CDR3 protein: CASRETGRYEQYF
J gene: TRBJ2-5; clone size: -; D gene: -; V gene: TRBV7-9; CDR3 DNA: TGTGCCAGCAGCTCAACTCGGAGGGATCGGGGAGAGACCCAGTACTTC; CDR3 protein: CASSSTRRDRGETQYF
J gene: TRBJ2-1; clone size: -; D gene: TRBD1; V gene: TRBV27; CDR3 DNA: TGTGCCAGCAGTTTGGGACAGGGGAGGAATGAGCAGTTCTTC; CDR3 protein: CASSLGQGRNEQFF
J gene: TRBJ2-7; clone size: -; D gene: -; V gene: TRBV28; CDR3 DNA: TGTGCCAGCAGAAATAGCGGATACTCCTACGAGCAGTACTTC; CDR3 protein: CASRNSGYSYEQYF
J gene: TRBJ2-1; clone size: once; D gene: -; V gene: TRBV6-1; CDR3 DNA: TGTGCCAGCAGTGAAAGCTTCGTTGGGCCCCTTTACAATGAGCAGTTCTTC; CDR3 protein: CASSESFVGPLYNEQFF
J gene: TRBJ1-1; clone size: few; D gene: -; V gene: TRBV28; CDR3 DNA: TGTGCCAGCAGTTTCCCCCTCCAAGGGAACACTGAAGCTTTCTTT; CDR3 protein: CASSFPLQGNTEAFF
J gene: TRBJ1-1; clone size: -; D gene: -; V gene: TRBV11-2; CDR3 DNA: TGTGCCAGCAGCTTAGGGACAGCTTACACTGAAGCTTTCTTT; CDR3 protein: CASSLGTAYTEAFF
J gene: TRBJ2-7; clone size: -; D gene: -; V gene: TRBV28; CDR3 DNA: TGTGCCAGCAGTGGTACTCAGGGTACCTACGAGCAGTACTTC; CDR3 protein: CASSGTQGTYEQYF
J gene: TRBJ1-6; clone size: -; D gene: -; V gene: TRBV6-1; CDR3 DNA: TGTGCCAGCAGCCCCGGGTCCCTAGTCCTCCACTTT; CDR3 protein: CASSPGSLVLHF
J gene: TRBJ2-1; clone size: -; D gene: -; V gene: TRBV5-8; CDR3 DNA: TGTGCCAGCAGCTTGGGGGATGGGATGTGGGTATTAAATGAGCAGTTCTTC; CDR3 protein: CASSLGDGMWVLNEQFF
J gene: TRBJ2-3; clone size: -; D gene: TRBD2; V gene: TRBV5-1; CDR3 DNA: TGCGCCAGCAAGAACAGCGGGACTAGCACAGATACGCAGTATTTT; CDR3 protein: CASKNSGTSTDTQYF
J gene: TRBJ1-2; clone size: -; D gene: -; V gene: TRBV28; CDR3 DNA: TGTGCCAGCAGTTCCCCGTCTTTGGGGGGATCGGTAGGAAACTATGGCTACACCTTC; CDR3 protein: CASSSPSLGGSVGNYGYTF
J gene: TRBJ1-4; clone size: -; D gene: -; V gene: TRBV6-1; CDR3 DNA: TGTGCCAGCACCGCTCGATTCACTAATGAAAAACTGTTTTTT; CDR3 protein: CASTARFTNEKLFF
J gene: TRBJ1-5; clone size: -; D gene: -; V gene: TRBV2; CDR3 DNA: TGTGCCACCGCACATAGGGAAGGTCAGCCCCAGCATTTT; CDR3 protein: CATAHREGQPQHF
J gene: TRBJ1-2; clone size: -; D gene: TRBD1; V gene: TRBV6-6; CDR3 DNA: TGTGCCAGCAGTAAAACAGGGGGGGGCAACTATGGCTACACCTTC; CDR3 protein: CASSKTGGGNYGYTF
J gene: TRBJ1-4; clone size: -; D gene: -; V gene: TRBV29-1; CDR3 DNA: TGCAGCGCCATAGCCACTAATGAAAAACTGTTTTTT; CDR3 protein: CSAIATNEKLFF
J gene: TRBJ2-3; clone size: -; D gene: TRBD2; V gene: TRBV7-9; CDR3 DNA: TGTGCCAGCAGCTACCCACTAGCGGGGGTTAGCACAGATACGCAGTATTTT; CDR3 protein: CASSYPLAGVSTDTQYF
J gene: TRBJ2-3; clone size: -; D gene: -; V gene: TRBV7-9; CDR3 DNA: TGTGCCAGCAGCTGGGGGCGGACCACAGATACGCAGTATTTT; CDR3 protein: CASSWGRTTDTQYF
J gene: TRBJ2-1; clone size: -; D gene: TRBD2; V gene: TRBV5-1; CDR3 DNA: TGCGCCAGCAGCTTGGGCCGATCGGCGGGAGGCTCCTACAATGAGCAGTTCTTC; CDR3 protein: CASSLGRSAGGSYNEQFF
J gene: TRBJ2-3; clone size: once; D gene: TRBD2; V gene: TRBV13; CDR3 DNA: TGTGCCAGCAGCCCGCGACTAGCGGGAGTTGCAGATACGCAGTATTTT; CDR3 protein: CASSPRLAGVADTQYF
J gene: TRBJ2-2; clone size: few; D gene: -; V gene: TRBV11-2; CDR3 DNA: TGTGCCAGCAGCTTGATGGAGGGGAAAGGGGAGCTGTTTTTT; CDR3 protein: CASSLMEGKGELFF
J gene: TRBJ2-3; clone size: -; D gene: -; V gene: TRBV7-9; CDR3 DNA: TGTGCCAGCAGCTCGGGACAAACCACAGATACGCAGTATTTT; CDR3 protein: CASSSGQTTDTQYF
J gene: TRBJ1-1; clone size: -; D gene: -; V gene: TRBV30; CDR3 DNA: TGTGCCTGGAACAAATGGGGGACTGAAGCTTTCTTT; CDR3 protein: CAWNKWGTEAFF
J gene: TRBJ2-5; clone size: -; D gene: TRBD2; V gene: TRBV11-3; CDR3 DNA: TGTGCCAGCAGCTTAGGCGGGGGAGGCGGACAAGAGACCCAGTACTTC; CDR3 protein: CASSLGGGGGQETQYF